These 29 T cell receptor beta chains originate from one sample sequenced in a study of T cell repertoires in cytomegalovirus infection. From the reads, TCRdb called clonotypes with MiXCR, one entry per CDR3 protein. Among 750,000 to 900,000 distinct CDR3 sequences listed, about 27% were seen once. These receptors lack a known antigen. Sample: cultured CD8+ T cells from PBMCs, taken from culture after CMV antigen stimulation. These receptors were obtained from a human donor in good health (CMV status not recorded). Some clones in this sample may be carry-over from other donors' samples.

The J gene is TRBJ1-2, the V gene TRBV27, with D unresolved. This CDR3 spans 12 amino acids. Trimming removed 6 bases at V and 8 bases at J, with 13 bases between. CDR1 is MNHEY, CDR2 SMNVEV, per germline (reference sequence). The chain's CDR3 is CASSEGGLGYTF. Here the CDR3 DNA reads TGTGCCAGCAGCGAGGGAGGGTTAGGCTACACCTTC.

This rearrangement joins TRBV4-2 to TRBJ2-1; TRBD1 is a possible D gene (6 bases). Germline CDR1 is LGHNA and CDR2 is YNFKEQ. V lost 1 base and J 0 bases, leaving 13 bases between the germline ends. This CDR3 region has 17 residues. CDR3 nucleotides: TGTGCCAGCAGCCAAGGTTACAGGGTGCTCTCCTACAATGAGCAGTTCTTC. This encodes CASSQGYRVLSYNEQFF.

This clonotype occurred many times. The germline gene is not matched at one end of the junction; a read error may be the cause. The chain combines TRBV4-1 with TRBJ2-3, with 11 bases fitting TRBD2. Looked up from germline, CDR1 is MGHRA and CDR2 is YSYEKL. The length of the CDR3 is 15 residues. The CDR3 is CASSQLAGGTDTQYF. CDR3 sequence (DNA): TGTGCTAGCAGCCAACTAGCGGGGGGCACAGATACGCAGTATTTT.

This clonotype was observed a few times. This chain uses TRBV19 with TRBJ1-1; D is unclear. Trimming took off 2 bases at V and 0 bases at J, with 19 bases between the two ends. The germline V gene has CDR1 LNHDA and CDR2 SQIVND (reference sequence). CDR3 length: 18 amino acids. The CDR3 protein is CASSILVAVDVMNTEAFF. The CDR3, as DNA: TGTGCCAGTAGTATATTAGTGGCCGTTGATGTGATGAACACTGAAGCTTTCTTT.

The genes are TRBV27 and TRBJ1-5; D uncertain. The CDR3 is 13 amino acids. The ends were cut back, 3 bases at V and 4 bases at J, with 7 bases in the middle. CDR1 is MNHEY, CDR2 SMNVEV, per germline (reference sequence). CDR3 loop: CASSFSPNQPQHF. CDR3 sequence (DNA): TGTGCCAGCAGTTTTAGTCCAAATCAGCCCCAGCATTTT.

This chain links TRBV24-1 with TRBJ2-5; 9 nucleotides align to TRBD1. Germline loops: CDR1 KGHDR, CDR2 SFDVKD. After removal of 3 bases from V and 4 bases from J, the junction contained 5 bases not matched to a gene. The CDR3 spans 15 residues. The CDR3 spells CATSDPQDRGETQYF. DNA of the CDR3: TGTGCCACCAGTGATCCTCAGGACAGGGGAGAGACCCAGTACTTC.

V is TRBV4-1 and J is TRBJ1-6; D not certain. Germline CDR1 and CDR2: MGHRA and YSYEKL. V dropped 7 bases and J dropped 9 bases, with 19 bases sitting between them. CDR3 length: 15 residues. The CDR3 DNA follows: TGCGCCAGCACCCGATATGCAGAGAATCCTTCACCCCTCCACTTT. It codes for CASTRYAENPSPLHF.

J is TRBJ1-1 and V is TRBV2; 9 bases map to TRBD1. The CDR3 is 17 amino acids. J lost 6 bases, V lost 6 bases, and 17 bases had no gene match. CDR1 is SNHLY and CDR2 is FYNNEI in the germline V gene. The CDR3, as DNA: TGTGCCAGCAGAGATACAGGGGGCGCGGGGGTTGGGGCTGAAGCTTTCTTT. Its translation: CASRDTGGAGVGAEAFF.

In this sample, this clonotype turned up a few times. This chain links TRBV12-3 or TRBV12-4 with TRBJ1-1; 10 bases are shared with TRBD1. The length of the CDR3 is 15 residues. V shed 5 bases, J shed 3 bases, and the junction held 6 bases outside the gene matches. DNA for the CDR3: TGTGCCAGCAGTGGCCCCGGACAGGGGGACACTGAAGCTTTCTTT. Residues: CASSGPGQGDTEAFF.

In this sample, this clonotype turned up a few times. This chain links TRBV6-5 with TRBJ1-1, with D hard to call. This CDR3 contains 15 residues. The germline V gene encodes CDR1 MNHEY and CDR2 SVGAGI. V lost 8 bases and J 4 bases, leaving 20 bases between the germline ends. The CDR3 coding sequence is TGTGCCAGCCATTTCCTTCGGGCCGCCGGCACTGAAGCTTTCTTT. Encoded protein: CASHFLRAAGTEAFF.

This clonotype was seen more than once but under ten times. The chain has TRBV5-6 and TRBJ1-3; D is unclear. With 1 base removed from V and 2 bases from J, the gap between germline ends came to 7 bases. The CDR3 extends over 14 amino acids. Germline loops: CDR1 SGHDT, CDR2 YYEEEE. The DNA for the CDR3 is TGTGCCAGCAGCTTGATGGAGGCTGGAAACACCATATATTTT. Protein sequence: CASSLMEAGNTIYF. Combining the CDR3 with reference TRBV5-6 and TRBJ1-3 gives the whole variable domain DAGVTQSPTHLIKTRGQQVTLRCSPKSGHDTVSWYQQALGQGPQFIFQYYEEEERQRGNFPDRFSGHQFPNYSSELNVNALLLGDSALYLCASSLMEAGNTIYFGEGSWLTVV.

This clonotype has only a few counts. The J gene is TRBJ1-3, the V gene TRBV19, with D hard to call. The germline V and J ends were trimmed by 3 bases and 2 bases, with 8 bases remaining between them. CDR1 is LNHDA, CDR2 SQIVND, per germline (reference sequence). The CDR3 spans 14 residues. The CDR3 sequence: CASSMDGPGNTIYF. The CDR3 coding sequence is TGTGCCAGTAGTATGGACGGGCCTGGAAACACCATATATTTT. Variable domain in full (rest from reference TRBV19 and TRBJ1-3): DGGITQSPKYLFRKEGQNVTLSCEQNLNHDAMYWYRQDPGQGLRLIYYSQIVNDFQKGDIAEGYSVSREKKESFPLTVTSAQKNPTAFYLCASSMDGPGNTIYFGEGSWLTVV.

This clonotype was counted between two and nine times. The genes are TRBV4-3 and TRBJ2-1; 8 positions agree with TRBD2. The length of the CDR3 is 18 residues. Trimming removed 1 base from V and 5 bases from J; junction bases left unmatched: 13. Germline CDR1 is LGHNA and CDR2 is YSLEER. The CDR3 nucleotides are TGCGCCAGCAGCCAAGCTTGGGGAAGCGGGGGTTACCACAATGAGCAGTTCTTC. Protein: CASSQAWGSGGYHNEQFF.

The CDR3 is CSVEDFGTTAKTGYGYTF. The CDR3, as DNA: TGCAGCGTTGAAGACTTCGGGACAACGGCCAAAACTGGCTATGGCTACACCTTC. The rearrangement links TRBV29-1 to TRBJ1-2; TRBD1 might be the D (6 bases). From germline, CDR1 is SQVTM and CDR2 ANQGSEA. The CDR3 has 18 residues. V was clipped by 0 bases and J by 4 bases, with 24 bases between them.

This clonotype has just a few counts. This chain uses TRBV29-1 with TRBJ2-2; maybe TRBD2 (6 bases). There are 16 residues in the CDR3. CDR1 is SQVTM and CDR2 is ANQGSEA in the germline V gene. V lost 7 bases, J lost 2 bases, and 20 bases lay in between. DNA for the CDR3: TGCAGCGCCGGGGGTCAGGGAACGGGAAACACCGGGGAGCTGTTTTTT. Amino acids: CSAGGQGTGNTGELFF.

The chain has TRBV4-3 and TRBJ1-1; D is possibly TRBD1 (6 bases). The germline V gene encodes CDR1 LGHNA and CDR2 YSLEER. V dropped 4 bases and J dropped 1 base, with 16 bases sitting between them. This CDR3 has 16 residues. The CDR3 DNA reads as TGCGCCAGCAGCCTGCAACTTGCAGGGGCGAACACTGAAGCTTTCTTT. Encoded protein: CASSLQLAGANTEAFF.

The sample holds many counts of this clonotype. The rearrangement links TRBV7-8 to TRBJ2-3; 10 bases fit TRBD2. The CDR3 is 17 amino acids. Germline V gene sequence: CDR1 SGHVS, CDR2 FQNEAQ. Trimming removed 5 bases from V and 5 bases from J; junction bases left unmatched: 13. The CDR3 coding sequence is TGTGCCAGCAGCCCCTCCCGAGCGGGGGGGCTAATAGATACGCAGTATTTT. Amino acid sequence: CASSPSRAGGLIDTQYF. The full variable domain, its missing parts supplied by reference TRBV7-8 and TRBJ2-3, is GAGVSQSPRYKVAKRGQDVALRCDPISGHVSLFWYQQALGQGPEFLTYFQNEAQLDKSGLPSDRFFAERPEGSVSTLKIQRTQQEDSAVYLCASSPSRAGGLIDTQYFGPGTRLTVL.

The chain has TRBV4-3 and TRBJ2-3; no definite D call. The V gene's germline CDR1 is LGHNA and CDR2 YSLEER. Trimming took 1 base from V and 2 from J, leaving 10 bases between them. The CDR3 runs to 15 residues. The CDR3 DNA sequence: TGCGCCAGCAGCCAAGGGTCCGCTAACACAGATACGCAGTATTTT. This sequence encodes CASSQGSANTDTQYF.

This clonotype has only a few counts. The rearrangement uses TRBV11-3 and TRBJ2-3; D ambiguous. The germline gives CDR1 SGHNT, CDR2 YENEEA. The length of the CDR3 is 11 residues. V was clipped by 0 bases and J by 7 bases, with 2 bases between them. The CDR3 protein is CASSLDNTQYF. The DNA for the CDR3 is TGTGCCAGCAGCTTAGATAATACGCAGTATTTT. Combining the CDR3 with reference TRBV11-3 and TRBJ2-3 gives the whole variable domain EAGVVQSPRYKIIEKKQPVAFWCNPISGHNTLYWYLQNLGQGPELLIRYENEEAVDDSQLPKDRFSAERLKGVDSTLKIQPAELGDSAVYLCASSLDNTQYFGPGTRLTVL.

Details on this clonotype: One end of the junction is discordant with germline, which a read error may explain. The chain combines TRBV7-8 with TRBJ2-3; TRBD2 aligns across 10 bases. The CDR3 length is 16 residues. Looked up from germline, CDR1 is SGHVS and CDR2 is FQNEAQ. The chain's CDR3 is CASSLILAGSTDTQCF. The CDR3, as DNA: TGTGCCAGCAGCTTAATACTAGCGGGGAGCACAGATACGCAGTGTTTT.

The chain carries TRBV28 and TRBJ1-3; 8 nucleotides match TRBD1. This CDR3 is built from 17 residues. J was trimmed by 1 base and V by 6 bases; bases with no gene match: 11. Germline V gene data show CDR1 as MDHEN and CDR2 as SYDVKM. The CDR3, as DNA: TGTGCCAGCAGCCTTAGGAGACAGGGGACATCTGGAAACACCATATATTTT. Translation: CASSLRRQGTSGNTIYF.

In its sample, this clonotype was seen a few times. The chain recombines TRBV7-6 with TRBJ1-3, with 9 positions matching TRBD1. The length of the CDR3 is 17 residues. The germline V gene has CDR1 SGHVS and CDR2 FNYEAQ. V was pared by 2 bases and J by 7 bases, with 12 bases of the junction left unmatched. The CDR3 region is CASSLYGTGTIGNTIYF. DNA of the CDR3: TGTGCCAGCAGCTTATACGGGACAGGGACCATAGGGAACACCATATATTTT.

The CDR3, as DNA: TGTGCCAGCAGCCCGGGACATTGGGAGAACACTGAAGCTTTCTTT. Amino acid sequence: CASSPGHWENTEAFF. The chain links TRBV6-8 to TRBJ1-1, with D tentatively TRBD1 (6 bases). The CDR3 extends over 15 amino acids. Trimming shortened V by 6 bases and J by 1 base, and 15 bases separated the two germline ends. CDR1 and CDR2 from the germline V gene are MNHGY and SAAAGT.

The table lists this clonotype with a few counts. In nucleotides, the CDR3 is TGTGCCAGCAGTGCCGGGCCTCAGATATACATGAACACTGAAGCTTTCTTT. Its protein product is CASSAGPQIYMNTEAFF. This sequence joins TRBV6-6 and TRBJ1-1; no firm D call. This CDR3 spans 17 amino acids. V lost 5 bases, J lost 0 bases, and 19 bases lay in between. Per the germline V gene, CDR1 is MNHNY and CDR2 is SVGAGI (reference sequence).

The chain is built from TRBV12-3 or TRBV12-4 and TRBJ2-6; 11 bases match TRBD1. Trimming removed 5 bases from V and 7 bases from J; junction bases left unmatched: 13. This CDR3 contains 18 residues. The CDR3: CASSGKGQGVLGANVLTF. The CDR3 DNA follows: TGTGCCAGCAGTGGGAAGGGACAGGGGGTTCTGGGAGCCAACGTCCTGACTTTC.

The J gene is TRBJ2-1, the V gene TRBV19; 13 nucleotides match TRBD2. The CDR3 extends over 22 amino acids. CDR1 is LNHDA, CDR2 SQIVND, per germline (reference sequence). The V and J ends lost 1 base and 0 bases, in that order; junction bases with no gene match: 15. DNA for the CDR3: TGTGCCAGTAGTATAGGTCTTAGGGTGGGACTAGCGGGACAAAGCTCCTACAATGAGCAGTTCTTC. This translates into CASSIGLRVGLAGQSSYNEQFF. Looking up the rest from reference TRBV19 and TRBJ2-1 gives the full variable domain: DGGITQSPKYLFRKEGQNVTLSCEQNLNHDAMYWYRQDPGQGLRLIYYSQIVNDFQKGDIAEGYSVSREKKESFPLTVTSAQKNPTAFYLCASSIGLRVGLAGQSSYNEQFFGPGTRLTVL.

V usage is TRBV7-9 and J usage is TRBJ2-7; TRBD1 matches 7 bases. The germline gives CDR1 SEHNR, CDR2 FQNEAQ (reference sequence). The CDR3 runs to 16 residues. The J segment lost 5 bases and the V segment lost 2 bases, leaving 12 bases of the junction unmatched. The CDR3 sequence: CASSLSETGLFDEQYV. Here the CDR3 DNA reads TGTGCCAGCAGCTTATCCGAGACAGGGTTGTTCGACGAGCAGTACGTC.

As for this clonotype: The junction departs from the called germline gene at one end, perhaps through a read error. The chain links TRBV27 to TRBJ2-6, with TRBD1 matching 8 bases. The germline V gene has CDR1 MNHEY and CDR2 SMNVEV (reference sequence). The CDR3 contains 15 residues. Here the CDR3 DNA reads TGTGCCAGCAGTTTGGACAGGGTTGGGACCAACGTCCTGACTTTC. It translates to CASSLDRVGTNVLTF.

The genes are TRBV9 and TRBJ1-4, with TRBD1 matching 7 bases. The V segment lost 3 bases and the J segment 8 bases; nucleotides outside the gene matches: 10. In germline, CDR1 is SGDLS, CDR2 YYNGEE. The CDR3 sequence is 15 residues long. CDR3 amino acids: CASSGQQGRDEKLFF. In nucleotides, the CDR3 is TGTGCCAGCAGCGGCCAACAGGGGAGAGACGAAAAACTGTTTTTT.